Here is one T cell receptor (beta chain) with its context. The sample is drawn from a study of blood T cell repertoires in COVID-19. Using immunoSEQ multiplex PCR, the repertoire was profiled, and TCRdb retains in-frame clones only, with some absent. The table has 53,000 or so clones, about three quarters seen once; the top ten hold about 39%. Trimming removed 4 bases at V and 4 bases at J, with 11 bases between. The CDR3 covers 14 residues. Germline CDR1 KGHSH, CDR2 LQKENI. The chain joins TRBV18 to TRBJ1-3; no definite D call. Sequencing used peripheral blood. This TCR was recovered from a man between 70 and 80 years old with active or convalescent COVID-19. The CDR3 bases are TGTGCCAGCTCACTCGGGGATCAAGGAAACACCATATATTTT. Translated: CASSLGDQGNTIYF.